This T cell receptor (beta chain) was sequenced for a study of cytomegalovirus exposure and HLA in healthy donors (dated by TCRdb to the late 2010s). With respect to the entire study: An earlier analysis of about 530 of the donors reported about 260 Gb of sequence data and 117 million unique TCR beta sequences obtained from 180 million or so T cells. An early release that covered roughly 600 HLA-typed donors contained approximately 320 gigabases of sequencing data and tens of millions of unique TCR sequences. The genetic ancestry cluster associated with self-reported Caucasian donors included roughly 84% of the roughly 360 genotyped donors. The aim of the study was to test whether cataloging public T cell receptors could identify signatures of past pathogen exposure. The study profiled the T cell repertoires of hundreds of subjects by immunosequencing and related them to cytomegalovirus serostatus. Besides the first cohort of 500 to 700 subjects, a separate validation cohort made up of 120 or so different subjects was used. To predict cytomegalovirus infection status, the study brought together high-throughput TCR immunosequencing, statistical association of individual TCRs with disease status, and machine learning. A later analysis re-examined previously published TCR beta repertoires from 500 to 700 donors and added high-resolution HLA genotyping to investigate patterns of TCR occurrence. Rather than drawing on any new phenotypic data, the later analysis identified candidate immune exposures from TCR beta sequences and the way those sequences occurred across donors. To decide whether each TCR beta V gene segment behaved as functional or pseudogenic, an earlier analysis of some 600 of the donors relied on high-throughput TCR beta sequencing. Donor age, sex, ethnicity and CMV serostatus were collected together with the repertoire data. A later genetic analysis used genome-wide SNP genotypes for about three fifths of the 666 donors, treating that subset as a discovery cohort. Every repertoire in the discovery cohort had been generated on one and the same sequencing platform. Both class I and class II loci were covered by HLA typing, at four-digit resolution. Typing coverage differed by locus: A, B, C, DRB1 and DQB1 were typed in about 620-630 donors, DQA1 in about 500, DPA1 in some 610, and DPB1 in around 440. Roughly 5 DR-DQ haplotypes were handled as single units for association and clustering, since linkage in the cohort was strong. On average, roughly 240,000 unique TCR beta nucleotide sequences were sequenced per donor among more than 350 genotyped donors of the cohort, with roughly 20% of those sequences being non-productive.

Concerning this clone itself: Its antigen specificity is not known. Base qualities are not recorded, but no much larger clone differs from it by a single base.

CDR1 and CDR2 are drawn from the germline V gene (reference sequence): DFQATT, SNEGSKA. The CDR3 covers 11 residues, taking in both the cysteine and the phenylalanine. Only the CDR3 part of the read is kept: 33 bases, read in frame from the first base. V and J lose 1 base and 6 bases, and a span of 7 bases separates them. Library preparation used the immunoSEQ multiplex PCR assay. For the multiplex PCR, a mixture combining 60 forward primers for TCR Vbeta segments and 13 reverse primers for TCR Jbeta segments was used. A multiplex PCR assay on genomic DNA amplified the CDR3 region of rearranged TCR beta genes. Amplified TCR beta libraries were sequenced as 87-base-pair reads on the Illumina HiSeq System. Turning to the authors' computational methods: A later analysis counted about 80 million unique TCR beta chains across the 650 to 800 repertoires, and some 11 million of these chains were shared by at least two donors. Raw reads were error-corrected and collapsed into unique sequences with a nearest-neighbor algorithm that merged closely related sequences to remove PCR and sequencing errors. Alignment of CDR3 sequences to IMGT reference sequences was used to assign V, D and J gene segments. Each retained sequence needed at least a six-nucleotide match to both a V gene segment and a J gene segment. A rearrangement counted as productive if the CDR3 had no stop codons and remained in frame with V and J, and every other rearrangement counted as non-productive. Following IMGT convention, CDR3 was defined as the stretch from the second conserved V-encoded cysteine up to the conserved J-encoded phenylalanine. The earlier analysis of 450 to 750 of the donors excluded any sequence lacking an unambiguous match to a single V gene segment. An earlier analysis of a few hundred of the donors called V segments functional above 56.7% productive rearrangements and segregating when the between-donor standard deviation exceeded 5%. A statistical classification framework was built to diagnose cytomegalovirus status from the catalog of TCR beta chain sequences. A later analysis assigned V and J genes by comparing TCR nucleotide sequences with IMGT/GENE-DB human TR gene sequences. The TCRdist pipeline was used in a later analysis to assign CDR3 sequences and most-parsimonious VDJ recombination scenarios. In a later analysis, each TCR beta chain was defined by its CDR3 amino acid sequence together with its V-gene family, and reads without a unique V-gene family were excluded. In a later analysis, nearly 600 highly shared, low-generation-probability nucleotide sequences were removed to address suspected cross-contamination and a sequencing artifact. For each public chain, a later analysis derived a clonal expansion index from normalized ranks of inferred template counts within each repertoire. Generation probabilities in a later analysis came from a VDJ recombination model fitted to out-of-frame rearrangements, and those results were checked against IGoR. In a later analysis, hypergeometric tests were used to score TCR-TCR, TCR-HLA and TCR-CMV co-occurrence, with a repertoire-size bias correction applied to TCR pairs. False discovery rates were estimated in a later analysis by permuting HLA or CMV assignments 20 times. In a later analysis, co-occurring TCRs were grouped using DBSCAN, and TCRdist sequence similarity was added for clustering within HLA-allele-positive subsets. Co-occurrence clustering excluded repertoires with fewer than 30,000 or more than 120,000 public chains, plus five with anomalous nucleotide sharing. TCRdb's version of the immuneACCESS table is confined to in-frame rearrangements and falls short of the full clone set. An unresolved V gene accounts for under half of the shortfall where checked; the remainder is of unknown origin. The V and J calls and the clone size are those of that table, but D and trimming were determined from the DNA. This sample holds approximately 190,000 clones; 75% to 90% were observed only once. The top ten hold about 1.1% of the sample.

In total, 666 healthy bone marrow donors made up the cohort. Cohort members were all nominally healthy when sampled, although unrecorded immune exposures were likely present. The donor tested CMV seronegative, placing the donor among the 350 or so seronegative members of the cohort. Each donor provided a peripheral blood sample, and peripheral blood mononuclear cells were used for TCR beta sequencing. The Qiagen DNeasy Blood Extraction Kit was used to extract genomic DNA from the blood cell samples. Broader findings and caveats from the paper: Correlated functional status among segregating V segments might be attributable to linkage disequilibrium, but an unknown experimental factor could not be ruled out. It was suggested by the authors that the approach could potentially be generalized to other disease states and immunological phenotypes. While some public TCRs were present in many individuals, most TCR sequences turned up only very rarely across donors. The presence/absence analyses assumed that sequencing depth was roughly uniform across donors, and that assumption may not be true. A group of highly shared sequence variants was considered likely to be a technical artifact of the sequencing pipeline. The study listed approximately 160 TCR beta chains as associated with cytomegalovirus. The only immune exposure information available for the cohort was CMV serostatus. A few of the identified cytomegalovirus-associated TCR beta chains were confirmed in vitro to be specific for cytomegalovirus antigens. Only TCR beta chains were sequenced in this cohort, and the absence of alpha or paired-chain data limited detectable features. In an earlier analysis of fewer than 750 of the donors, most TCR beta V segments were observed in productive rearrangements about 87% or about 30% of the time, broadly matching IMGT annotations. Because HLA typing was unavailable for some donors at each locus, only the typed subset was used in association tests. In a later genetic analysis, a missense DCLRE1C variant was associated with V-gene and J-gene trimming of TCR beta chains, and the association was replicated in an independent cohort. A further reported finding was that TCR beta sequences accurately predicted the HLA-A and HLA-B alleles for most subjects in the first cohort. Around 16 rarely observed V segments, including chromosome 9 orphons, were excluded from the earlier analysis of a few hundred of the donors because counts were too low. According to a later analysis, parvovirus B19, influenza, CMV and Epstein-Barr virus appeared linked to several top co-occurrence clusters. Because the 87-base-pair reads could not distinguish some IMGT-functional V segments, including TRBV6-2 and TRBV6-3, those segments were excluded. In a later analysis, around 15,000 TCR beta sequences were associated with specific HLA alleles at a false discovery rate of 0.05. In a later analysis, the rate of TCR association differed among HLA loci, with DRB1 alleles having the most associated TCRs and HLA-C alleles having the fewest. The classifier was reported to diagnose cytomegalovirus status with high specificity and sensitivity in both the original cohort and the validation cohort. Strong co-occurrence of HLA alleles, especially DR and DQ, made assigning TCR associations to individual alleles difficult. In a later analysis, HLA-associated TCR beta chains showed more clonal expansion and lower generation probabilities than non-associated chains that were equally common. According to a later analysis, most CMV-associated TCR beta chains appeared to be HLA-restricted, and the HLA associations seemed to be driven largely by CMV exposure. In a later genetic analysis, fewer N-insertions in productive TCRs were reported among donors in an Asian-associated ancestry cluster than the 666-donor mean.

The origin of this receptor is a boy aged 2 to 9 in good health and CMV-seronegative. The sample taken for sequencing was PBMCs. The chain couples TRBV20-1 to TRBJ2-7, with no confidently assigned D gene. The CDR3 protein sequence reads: CSARVLGEQYF. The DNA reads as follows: TGCAGTGCTAGAGTCCTAGGCGAGCAGTACTTC.